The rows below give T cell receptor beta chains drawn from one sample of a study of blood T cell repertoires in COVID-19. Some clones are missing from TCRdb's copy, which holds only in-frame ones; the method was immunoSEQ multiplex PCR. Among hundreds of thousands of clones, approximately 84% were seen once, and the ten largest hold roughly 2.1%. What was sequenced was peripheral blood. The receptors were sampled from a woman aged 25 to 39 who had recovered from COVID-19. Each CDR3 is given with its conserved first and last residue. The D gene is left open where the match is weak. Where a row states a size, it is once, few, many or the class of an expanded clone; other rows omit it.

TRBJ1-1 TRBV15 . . CATSRDRRDTEAFF TGTGCCACCAGCAGAGATCGTCGGGACACTGAAGCTTTCTTT
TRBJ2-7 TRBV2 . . CASSVQGLSVEQYF TGTGCCAGCAGTGTACAGGGTTTGTCGGTCGAGCAGTACTTC
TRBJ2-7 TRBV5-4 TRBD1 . CASTGGGYEQYF TGTGCCAGCACAGGGGGTGGCTACGAGCAGTACTTC
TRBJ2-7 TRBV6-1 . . CASSESGQISYEQYF TGTGCCAGCAGTGAAAGCGGGCAGATTAGTTACGAGCAGTACTTC
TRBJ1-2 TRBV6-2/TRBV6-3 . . CASSYGLRGLSGYTF TGTGCCAGCAGTTACGGCCTACGGGGGTTAAGTGGCTACACCTTC
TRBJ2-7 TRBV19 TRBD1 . CASRGRTGGYEQYF TGTGCCAGTCGGGGGAGGACAGGGGGCTACGAGCAGTACTTC
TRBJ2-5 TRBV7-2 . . CASSLVVPGTTQYF TGTGCCAGCAGCTTAGTGGTCCCGGGAACGACCCAGTACTTC
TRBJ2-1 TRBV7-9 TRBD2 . CASSFSGSSNEQFF TGTGCCAGCAGCTTTAGCGGGAGTAGCAATGAGCAGTTCTTC
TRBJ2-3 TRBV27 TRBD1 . CASSPTRTGRADTQYF TGTGCCAGCAGTCCCACCCGGACAGGGAGAGCAGATACGCAGTATTTT
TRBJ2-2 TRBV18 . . CASSPQGHTGELFF TGTGCCAGCTCACCGCAGGGCCACACCGGGGAGCTGTTTTTT
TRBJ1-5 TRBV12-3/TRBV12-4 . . CASSLAADQPQHF TGTGCCAGCAGCCTAGCGGCCGATCAGCCCCAGCATTTT
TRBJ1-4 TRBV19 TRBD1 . CASSSPTGIEKLFF TGTGCCAGTAGTTCCCCGACAGGGATTGAAAAACTGTTTTTT
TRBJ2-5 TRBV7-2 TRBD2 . CASSRRGEFETQYF TGTGCCAGCTCCCGGCGGGGGGAATTTGAGACCCAGTACTTC
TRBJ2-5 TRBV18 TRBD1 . CASSPLGTGGSAVRGKETQYF TGTGCCAGCTCACCATTGGGGACAGGGGGCTCTGCAGTCCGGGGTAAAGAGACCCAGTACTTC
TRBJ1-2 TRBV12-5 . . CASGGPLNYGYTF TGTGCTAGTGGTGGGCCGTTAAACTATGGCTACACCTTC
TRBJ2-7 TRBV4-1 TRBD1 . CASSQGTGGFSYEQYF TGCGCCAGCAGCCAAGGGACAGGGGGTTTCTCCTACGAGCAGTACTTC
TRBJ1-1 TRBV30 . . CAWRSKNTEAFF TGTGCCTGGAGGAGCAAGAACACTGAAGCTTTCTTT
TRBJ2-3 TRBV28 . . CASSFSGTTTDTQYF TGTGCCAGCAGCTTTTCCGGGACAACCACAGATACGCAGTATTTT
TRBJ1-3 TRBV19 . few CASSKPTGSGNTIYF TGTGCCAGTAGTAAGCCCACAGGCTCTGGAAACACCATATATTTT
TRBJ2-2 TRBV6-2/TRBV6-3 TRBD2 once CASSYSGPGGPTGELFF TGTGCCAGCAGTTATAGTGGTCCGGGAGGACCCACCGGGGAGCTGTTTTTT
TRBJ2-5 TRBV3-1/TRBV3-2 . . CASSQVGQQETQYF TGTGCCAGCAGCCAAGTCGGACAGCAAGAGACCCAGTACTTC
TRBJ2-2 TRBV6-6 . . CATPGTRNTGELFF TGTGCCACTCCCGGGACAAGAAACACCGGGGAGCTGTTTTTT
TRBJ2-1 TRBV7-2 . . CASSFSPRYDEQFF TGTGCCAGCAGCTTTAGCCCGAGGTACGATGAGCAGTTCTTC
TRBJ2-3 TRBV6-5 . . CASSRHTDTQYF TGTGCCAGCAGCAGACACACAGATACGCAGTATTTT
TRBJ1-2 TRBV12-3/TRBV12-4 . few CASSLGRGRGYTF TGTGCCAGCAGTTTAGGTCGCGGTAGGGGCTACACCTTC
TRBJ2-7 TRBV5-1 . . CASSEQGNSYEQYF TGCGCCAGCAGCGAGCAGGGGAACTCCTACGAGCAGTACTTC
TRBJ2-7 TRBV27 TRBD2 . CASSFFAGGRYEQYF TGTGCCAGCAGTTTTTTTGCGGGGGGGCGGTACGAGCAGTACTTC
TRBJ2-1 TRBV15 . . CATSRARASYNEQFF TGTGCCACCAGCAGAGCGAGGGCCTCCTACAATGAGCAGTTCTTC
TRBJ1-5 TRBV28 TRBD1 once CASSFRDRAGQPQHF TGTGCCAGCAGTTTCCGGGACAGGGCGGGTCAGCCCCAGCATTTT
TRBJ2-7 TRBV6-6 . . CASSYSGQVNEQYF TGTGCCAGCAGTTACTCGGGACAAGTCAACGAGCAGTACTTC
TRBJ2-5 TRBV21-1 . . CASSKDFPVQETQYF TGTGCCAGCAGCAAAGATTTCCCCGTCCAAGAGACCCAGTACTTC
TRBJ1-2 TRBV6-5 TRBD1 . CASSFDRGGYGYTF TGTGCCAGCAGCTTCGACAGGGGAGGGTATGGCTACACCTTC
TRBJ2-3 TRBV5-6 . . CASSKERYGSRSTDTQYF TGTGCCAGCAGCAAGGAGCGCTACGGGTCCCGTAGCACAGATACGCAGTATTTT
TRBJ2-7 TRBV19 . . CASSISWDTVYEQYF TGTGCCAGTAGTATAAGCTGGGACACCGTCTACGAGCAGTACTTC
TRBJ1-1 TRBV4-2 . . CASSQVGGGTEAFF TGTGCCAGCAGCCAAGTCGGGGGGGGCACTGAAGCTTTCTTT
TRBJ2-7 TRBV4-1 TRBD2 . CASSQVFGGAAYEQYF TGCGCCAGCAGCCAAGTTTTCGGGGGGGCCGCCTACGAGCAGTACTTC
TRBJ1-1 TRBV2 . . CASSADLGRDTEAFF TGTGCCAGCAGTGCCGACCTCGGGAGAGACACTGAAGCTTTCTTT
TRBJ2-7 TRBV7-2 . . CASSSPRLRRGEQYF TGTGCCAGCAGCTCACCCCGTCTCAGACGGGGAGAGCAGTACTTC
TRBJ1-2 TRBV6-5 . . CASSALRFNYGYTF TGTGCCAGCAGCGCCCTACGGTTTAACTATGGCTACACCTTC
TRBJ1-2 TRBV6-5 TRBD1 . CASRDTGDGYTF TGTGCCAGCAGGGACACAGGGGATGGCTACACCTTC
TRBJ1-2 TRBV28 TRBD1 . CASMSGTGIYGYTF TGTGCCAGCATGTCCGGGACAGGGATTTATGGCTACACCTTC
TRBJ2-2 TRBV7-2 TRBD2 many CASLGLAATGELFF TGTGCCAGCTTGGGACTAGCGGCCACCGGGGAGCTGTTTTTT
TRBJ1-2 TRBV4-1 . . CASSPGDIRSDGYTF TGCGCCAGCAGCCCAGGGGACATTAGGTCTGATGGCTACACCTTC
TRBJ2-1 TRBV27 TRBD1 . CASNWGQGSFEQFF TGTGCCAGCAATTGGGGACAGGGATCATTTGAGCAGTTCTTC
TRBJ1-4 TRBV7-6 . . CASSASTVTRGEKLFF TGTGCCAGCAGCGCATCGACAGTTACCAGGGGTGAAAAACTGTTTTTT
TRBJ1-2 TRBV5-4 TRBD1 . CASSLSGTGDYGYTF TGTGCCAGCAGCTTAAGCGGGACAGGAGACTATGGCTACACCTTC
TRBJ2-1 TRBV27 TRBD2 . CASMYKGRAYNEQFF TGTGCCAGCATGTATAAAGGGAGGGCCTACAATGAGCAGTTCTTC
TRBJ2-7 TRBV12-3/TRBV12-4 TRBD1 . CASSGTVNEQYF TGTGCCAGCAGTGGGACAGTAAACGAGCAGTACTTC
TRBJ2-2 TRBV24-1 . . CATSDSGTGELFF TGTGCCACCAGTGATTCGGGCACCGGGGAGCTGTTTTTT
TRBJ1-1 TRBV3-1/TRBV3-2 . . CASSQASTEAFF TGTGCCAGCAGCCAAGCGAGCACTGAAGCTTTCTTT
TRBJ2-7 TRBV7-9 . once CASSLISVGYEQYF TGTGCCAGCAGCCTGATAAGCGTGGGCTACGAGCAGTACTTC
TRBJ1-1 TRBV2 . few CASRGPGANTEAFF TGTGCCAGCAGAGGGCCGGGAGCGAACACTGAAGCTTTCTTT
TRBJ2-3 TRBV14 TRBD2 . CASSQWTGGDSTDTQYF TGTGCCAGCAGCCAATGGACGGGAGGGGATAGCACAGATACGCAGTATTTT
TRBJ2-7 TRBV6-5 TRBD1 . CASSMGQGEREQYF TGTGCCAGCAGTATGGGACAGGGTGAACGCGAGCAGTACTTC
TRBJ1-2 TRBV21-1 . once CASSVPGTGLDYGYTF TGTGCCAGCAGCGTACCCGGGACAGGGTTGGACTATGGCTACACCTTC
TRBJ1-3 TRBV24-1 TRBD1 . CATSDFQGGTIYF TGTGCCACCAGTGATTTTCAGGGGGGCACCATATATTTT
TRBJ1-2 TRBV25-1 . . CASSGGLGGGYTF TGTGCCAGCAGCGGGGGGCTTGGTGGTGGCTACACCTTC